This T cell receptor beta chain was sequenced for a study of T cells in Graves' hyperthyroidism and ophthalmopathy. With regard to this clonotype: Its antigen remains unknown.

The CDR3 sequence is 16 residues long. CDR1 MNHNS and CDR2 SASEGT come from the germline V gene. V was clipped by 7 bases and J by 7 bases, with 25 bases between them. Amplified TCR beta CDR3 regions derived from RNA transcripts. A set of HTBI primers served as the primers for a first-round RT-PCR of the TCR CDR3. TCRdb re-analysed the multiplex PCR reads in MiXCR, keeping a single row per CDR3 protein. The sample shows a few hundred thousand distinct CDR3 sequences, 20% to 25% of them seen only once. Findings of the study overall: From stable hyperthyroidism, ophthalmopathy was separated by a 13 V-J model.

Source material for PBMCs was about 10 ml fresh peripheral blood. Sequenced material: blood. V gene TRBV6-1 combines with J gene TRBJ1-2; no clear D gene. This receptor was identified in a man between 18 and 35 years old with Graves' hyperthyroidism. Here the CDR3 reads CASTEGGRILLPGYTF. DNA of the CDR3: TGTGCCAGCACCGAAGGAGGGAGGATCTTGCTGCCTGGCTACACCTTC.